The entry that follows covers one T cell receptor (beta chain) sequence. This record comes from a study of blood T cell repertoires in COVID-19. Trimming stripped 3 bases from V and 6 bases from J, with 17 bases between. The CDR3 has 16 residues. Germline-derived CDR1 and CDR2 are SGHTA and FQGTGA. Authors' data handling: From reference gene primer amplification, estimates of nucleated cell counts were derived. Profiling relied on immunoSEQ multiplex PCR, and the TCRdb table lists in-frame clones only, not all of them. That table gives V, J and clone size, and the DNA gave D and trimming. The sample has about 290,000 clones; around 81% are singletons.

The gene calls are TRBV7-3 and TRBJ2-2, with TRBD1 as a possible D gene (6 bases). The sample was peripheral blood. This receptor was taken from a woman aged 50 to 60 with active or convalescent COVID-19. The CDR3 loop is CASSLSEGVEAGELFF. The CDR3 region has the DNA TGTGCCAGCAGCTTGTCTGAGGGGGTGGAGGCCGGGGAGCTGTTTTTT.